The next 18 T cell receptor beta chains were all read from a single sample in a study of cytomegalovirus exposure and HLA in healthy donors. 13 Jbeta primers and 60 Vbeta primers were used for the PCR. Sequencing was performed with immunoSEQ multiplex PCR; in TCRdb, only in-frame clones are kept and a portion is missing. Of about 200,000 clones in the sample, 65% to 85% are singletons; the top ten hold about 0.092%. Sequencing was done on a sample of PBMCs. These receptors were taken from a boy aged 2 to 9 in good health and CMV-seronegative.

V usage is TRBV9 and J usage is TRBJ2-5; D possibly corresponds to TRBD2 (7 bases). This CDR3 contains 15 residues. Trimming took 2 bases from V and 5 from J, leaving 16 bases between them. The germline V gene encodes CDR1 SGDLS and CDR2 YYNGEE. CDR3 residues: CASSVFGGGLETQYF. In nucleotides, the CDR3 is TGTGCCAGCAGCGTTTTTGGGGGGGGGCTGGAGACCCAGTACTTC.

The chain uses TRBV5-1 and TRBJ1-1; D is possibly TRBD1 (5 bases). Germline-derived CDR1 and CDR2 are SGHRS and YFSETQ. The CDR3 sequence is 15 residues long. V dropped 0 bases and J dropped 1 base, with 10 bases sitting between them. CDR3 loop: CASSLGSGPNTEAFF. CDR3 DNA: TGCGCCAGCAGCTTGGGGTCAGGGCCGAACACTGAAGCTTTCTTT.

The chain joins TRBV7-9 to TRBJ1-5, with TRBD1 matching 9 bases. The germline CDR1 and CDR2 sequences are SEHNR and FQNEAQ (reference sequence). Germline trimming cut 5 bases from V and 4 bases from J; bases unmatched to any gene: 3. CDR3 size: 14 residues. The CDR3 nucleotides are TGTGCCAGCAGCCGGGGACAGGGAAATCAGCCCCAGCATTTT. Its protein product is CASSRGQGNQPQHF.

The chain carries TRBV6-5 and TRBJ1-2; a possible D gene is TRBD1 (5 bases). This CDR3 contains 14 residues. Germline V CDR1 and CDR2: MNHEY, SVGAGI. The germline V and J ends were trimmed by 5 bases and 4 bases, with 14 bases remaining between them. The CDR3 protein is CASSKGKGLYGYTF. The CDR3 region has the DNA TGTGCCAGCAGTAAGGGGAAGGGCCTCTATGGCTACACCTTC.

This clone was seen a single time. V usage is TRBV19 and J usage is TRBJ1-3; the D is unclear. V was pared by 3 bases and J by 0 bases, with 9 bases between. Germline V gene lookup returns CDR1 LNHDA and CDR2 SQIVND (reference sequence). The CDR3 consists of 15 residues. The CDR3 bases are TGTGCCAGTAGTATCGACGGAGACTCTGGAAACACCATATATTTT. It encodes CASSIDGDSGNTIYF.

The CDR3 region is CAGKRGSQETQYF. CDR3 bases: TGTGCCGGCAAGCGGGGGTCCCAAGAGACCCAGTACTTC. V usage is TRBV5-4 and J usage is TRBJ2-5; 8 bases are shared with TRBD2. J was trimmed by 1 base and V by 10 bases; bases with no gene match: 6. Germline V gives CDR1 SGHNT, CDR2 YYREEE (reference sequence). The CDR3 is made up of 13 amino acids.

The V and J genes are TRBV5-4 and TRBJ2-1; tentatively, D is TRBD1 (6 bases). The germline CDR1 and CDR2 sequences are SGHNT and YYREEE (reference sequence). The CDR3 spans 17 residues. V lost 4 bases and J 3 bases, leaving 20 bases between the germline ends. As DNA, the CDR3 is TGTGCCAGCAGCCGAAGGGGGTACTGGGGATACTACAATGAGCAGTTCTTC. This translates into CASSRRGYWGYYNEQFF.

This chain uses TRBV6-5 with TRBJ2-1; the match to TRBD1 covers 7 bases. The CDR3 extends over 15 amino acids. Germline CDR1 MNHEY, CDR2 SVGAGI. The trim removed 1 base at V and 9 bases at J, leaving 9 bases unmatched. The CDR3: CASSYLQGSKGEQFF. The CDR3 nucleotides read TGTGCCAGCAGTTACTTACAGGGGTCGAAGGGTGAGCAGTTCTTC.

The rearrangement uses TRBV7-2 and TRBJ1-1, with 10 nucleotides matching TRBD1. Unmatched junction bases numbered 13, after V lost 1 base and J lost 2 bases. Germline V gene sequence: CDR1 SGHTA, CDR2 FQGNSA. The CDR3 has 19 amino acids. The CDR3 region has the DNA TGTGCCAGCAGCTTAGTTGGGTTGGGGACAGGGGTGGTAAACACTGAAGCTTTCTTT. It yields the protein CASSLVGLGTGVVNTEAFF.

Of note for this clone: Other nucleotide sequences from this sample produce the same CDR3. The V call is TRBV9, the J call TRBJ2-1, with D possibly matching TRBD2 (5 bases). Germline CDR1 and CDR2: SGDLS and YYNGEE. Trimming pared 0 bases from V and 1 base from J, leaving 8 bases between. The CDR3 runs to 15 residues. The CDR3 bases are TGTGCCAGCAGCGTAGACGGGGTTTCCTACAATGAGCAGTTCTTC. It yields the protein CASSVDGVSYNEQFF.

This chain links TRBV5-4 with TRBJ1-2, with 9 nucleotides matching TRBD1. The V and J ends lost 2 bases and 8 bases, in that order; junction bases with no gene match: 16. The CDR3 sequence is 17 residues long. Germline assignment: CDR1 SGHNT and CDR2 YYREEE (reference sequence). The CDR3 region has the DNA TGTGCCAGCAGCTTACCAGGGACAGGGTCCATGAGTGGAGGCTACACCTTC. Translating it yields CASSLPGTGSMSGGYTF.

J is TRBJ1-6 and V is TRBV7-8, with 7 nucleotides matching TRBD1. The CDR3 contains 15 residues. Trimming took 5 bases from V and 9 from J; bases not matched to a gene: 10. Germline V CDR1 and CDR2: SGHVS, FQNEAQ. CDR3 coding DNA: TGTGCCAGCAGCCCCTTCAGGGGGAGAATTTCACCCCTCCACTTT. It encodes CASSPFRGRISPLHF.

This clone was counted a few times. This chain connects TRBV2 to TRBJ1-2; D gene uncertain. Germline CDR1 SNHLY, CDR2 FYNNEI. Deletions cut 1 base from V and 4 bases from J, with 7 bases between. The CDR3 has 13 residues. The CDR3 region has the DNA TGTGCCAGCAGTGAAGGGGCAGTCTATGGCTACACCTTC. This encodes CASSEGAVYGYTF.

V is TRBV13 and J is TRBJ2-7; 9 bases are a match to TRBD2. Trimming took 4 bases from V and 4 from J; bases not matched to a gene: 23. The CDR3 is 20 amino acids. Germline V CDR1 and CDR2: PRHDT, FYEKMQ (reference sequence). This CDR3 reads CASSSSPTPASGANAYEQYF. The CDR3 DNA sequence: TGTGCCAGCAGCTCCTCACCGACGCCGGCTAGCGGGGCTAATGCTTACGAGCAGTACTTC. Complete variable domain (other parts from reference TRBV13 and TRBJ2-7): AAGVIQSPRHLIKEKRETATLKCYPIPRHDTVYWYQQGPGQDPQFLISFYEKMQSDKGSIPDRFSAQQFSDYHSELNMSSLELGDSALYFCASSSSPTPASGANAYEQYFGPGTRLTVT.

The rearrangement joins TRBV19 to TRBJ2-1, with a tentative D call TRBD1 (6 bases). Germline V lookup: CDR1 LNHDA, CDR2 SQIVND (reference sequence). The V and J ends lost 5 bases and 9 bases respectively, with 11 bases between them. CDR3 length equals 12 residues. The CDR3 sequence is CASSDRHGEQFF. DNA for the CDR3: TGTGCCAGTAGTGACAGGCATGGTGAGCAGTTCTTC.

The V and J genes are TRBV5-1 and TRBJ1-1, with 8 bases that match TRBD1. Germline loops: CDR1 SGHRS, CDR2 YFSETQ. V was pared by 7 bases and J by 4 bases, with 6 bases of the junction left unmatched. The CDR3 has 13 amino acids. CDR3 loop: CASGTGGSTEAFF. CDR3 in DNA: TGCGCCAGCGGTACAGGGGGTAGCACTGAAGCTTTCTTT.

The sample holds a few counts of this clone. V and J are TRBV12-5 and TRBJ2-5; tentatively, D is TRBD2 (5 bases). The V gene lost 8 bases and the J gene lost 3 bases, with 10 bases spanning the gap. Germline V gives CDR1 LGHNT, CDR2 FRNRAP. CDR3 size: 12 residues. The CDR3 is CASRRGEETQYF. CDR3 nucleotides: TGTGCTAGTCGCCGGGGAGAAGAGACCCAGTACTTC.

On this clone: The same CDR3 arises from other DNA sequences in this sample as well. The rearrangement joins TRBV7-2 to TRBJ1-3, with TRBD1 as a possible D gene (5 bases). CDR3 length: 15 amino acids. Per germline, CDR1 SGHTA and CDR2 FQGNSA. The ends were cut back, 5 bases at V and 1 base at J, with 12 bases in the middle. CDR3 bases: TGTGCCAGCAGCCCGACGGGGGGATCTGGAAACACCATATATTTT. Translation gives CASSPTGGSGNTIYF. Filled out from reference TRBV7-2 and TRBJ1-3, the complete variable domain reads GAGVSQSPSNKVTEKGKDVELRCDPISGHTALYWYRQSLGQGLEFLIYFQGNSAPDKSGLPSDRFSAERTGGSVSTLTIQRTQQEDSAVYLCASSPTGGSGNTIYFGEGSWLTVV.